This T cell receptor beta chain was found in a study of a mutant IDH1 vaccine in newly diagnosed glioma. Study at large: Beginning 4-6 weeks after radiotherapy alone, or with temozolomide cycles, vaccination took place.

The CDR3 spans 14 residues. Per the germline V gene, CDR1 is LGHNT and CDR2 is FRNRAP. V was shortened by 7 bases and J by 2 bases, with 14 bases between the two germline ends. The time point here: week 35, safety follow-up. All doses held 300 ug of mutant IDH1 20-mer peptide, with topical imiquimod. On this clone itself: The target antigen is unknown.

The repertoire was sequenced with immunoSEQ multiplex PCR; TCRdb's copy has only in-frame clones and lacks some. The table records tens of thousands of clones, roughly 85% of them present only once. The sample here was PBMCs, taken from a glioma patient whose treatment included an IDH1 peptide vaccine. This chain joins TRBV12-5 and TRBJ2-5; no definite D call. This receptor was identified in a woman in her late teens or twenties with glioma. CDR3 sequence reads: CASARDTLQETQYF. The DNA of the CDR3 is TGTGCTAGTGCCCGCGACACCCTTCAAGAGACCCAGTACTTC.